A selection of T cell receptor beta chains follows, all from one sample in a study of T-cell memory formation after mild COVID-19. TCRdb analysed the 5' RACE reads with MiXCR anew, one entry per CDR3 protein. The data hold around 450,000 distinct CDR3 sequences, with less than 25% observed a single time. The sequenced material came from PBMCs or a T cell subset sorted from them (not recorded which). The receptors were gathered from an adult woman who had mild COVID-19 (a few samples of this study predate the infection). Cell type and time point are not known. The CDR3 runs from the conserved cysteine through the conserved F or W. A D gene is named only where the DNA matches it firmly. Some rows have no size entry. The others give once, few or many, or a class for an expanded clone.

NA | TRBD1 | TRBJ1-1 | TRBV20-1 | CSAPRQGLTEAFF | TGCAGTGCACCCCGACAGGGCCTCACTGAAGCTTTCTTT
NA | NA | TRBJ1-2 | TRBV27 | CASSLSRRGGGYTF | TGTGCCAGCAGTTTATCGCGGAGGGGTGGTGGCTACACCTTC
NA | TRBD2 | TRBJ2-3 | TRBV7-6 | CASSRSGTGNTDTQYF | TGTGCCAGCAGCCGAAGCGGGACTGGCAACACAGATACGCAGTATTTT
few | NA | TRBJ2-1 | TRBV3-1 | CASSQGVFETYNEQFF | TGTGCCAGCAGCCAGGGGGTCTTTGAAACCTACAATGAGCAGTTCTTC
NA | TRBD2 | TRBJ2-3 | TRBV20-1 | CSASRSASGSDTQYF | TGCAGTGCTAGTCGTTCTGCTAGCGGTTCAGATACGCAGTATTTT
few | TRBD2 | TRBJ2-1 | TRBV6-2/TRBV6-3 | CASSYASGGTYNEQFF | TGTGCCAGCAGTTACGCCAGCGGGGGGACCTACAATGAGCAGTTCTTC
few | TRBD1 | TRBJ2-7 | TRBV7-9 | CASRQGTASYEQYF | TGTGCCAGCCGGCAGGGGACAGCCTCCTACGAGCAGTACTTC
NA | NA | TRBJ1-5 | TRBV7-9 | CASSHWGAKSNQPQHF | TGTGCCAGCAGCCACTGGGGGGCCAAGAGCAATCAGCCCCAGCATTTT
NA | NA | TRBJ2-3 | TRBV5-1 | CASSIGTTTDTQYF | TGCGCCAGCAGCATCGGGACCACCACAGATACGCAGTATTTT
NA | TRBD2 | TRBJ2-7 | TRBV4-3 | CASSQEIGRLADNYEQYF | TGCGCCAGCAGCCAAGAGATAGGGCGACTAGCGGATAACTACGAGCAGTACTTC
NA | NA | TRBJ1-1 | TRBV25-1 | CASSEGSSRGAFF | TGTGCCAGCAGTGAGGGTAGCAGCCGAGGCGCTTTCTTT
NA | TRBD2 | TRBJ2-1 | TRBV6-6 | CASSSPAGGYEQFF | TGTGCCAGCAGTTCACCAGCGGGAGGTTATGAGCAGTTCTTC
few | NA | TRBJ2-3 | TRBV6-1 | CASSVQGRVSTDTQYF | TGTGCCAGCAGTGTTCAGGGTAGGGTTAGCACAGATACGCAGTATTTT
NA | TRBD2 | TRBJ2-3 | TRBV7-2 | CASSFGLAGVLDTQYF | TGTGCCAGCAGCTTTGGGCTAGCGGGAGTCCTAGATACGCAGTATTTT
NA | NA | TRBJ1-1 | TRBV15 | CATSRDNSHRAGEAFF | TGTGCCACCAGCAGAGACAACTCTCACAGGGCAGGTGAAGCTTTCTTT
NA | NA | TRBJ1-6 | TRBV20-1 | CSARGPDSVNSPLHF | TGCAGTGCTAGAGGCCCGGATTCGGTGAATTCACCCCTCCACTTT
NA | NA | TRBJ2-4 | TRBV15 | CATSNRVGGKNIQYF | TGTGCCACCAGCAACAGGGTAGGGGGGAAAAACATTCAGTACTTC
NA | NA | TRBJ1-1 | TRBV11-2 | CASSLYRDAEAFF | TGTGCCAGCAGCTTATACAGGGACGCTGAAGCTTTCTTT
few | TRBD2 | TRBJ2-5 | TRBV5-1 | CASDGGGAPETQYF | TGCGCCAGCGACGGCGGGGGGGCCCCAGAGACCCAGTACTTC
NA | NA | TRBJ2-7 | TRBV25-1 | CASSEKQDPYEQYF | TGTGCCAGCAGTGAAAAACAGGATCCCTACGAGCAGTACTTC
few | NA | TRBJ2-5 | TRBV5-1 | CASSLAWFGQGEETQYF | TGCGCCAGCAGCTTGGCCTGGTTTGGACAAGGGGAAGAGACCCAGTACTTC
NA | NA | TRBJ2-1 | TRBV29-1 | CSAAILADHNEQFF | TGCAGCGCGGCTATCCTTGCAGACCACAATGAGCAGTTCTTC
few | NA | TRBJ2-7 | TRBV3-1 | CASSSRRDLDEQYF | TGTGCCAGCAGCTCCCGCAGGGATTTGGACGAGCAGTACTTC
many | NA | TRBJ2-1 | TRBV7-8 | CASSLEGGGNNEQFF | TGTGCCAGCAGCTTGGAGGGTGGAGGGAACAATGAGCAGTTCTTC
few | NA | TRBJ1-4 | TRBV15 | CATSKPGRFNEKLFF | TGTGCCACCAGCAAACCGGGACGGTTTAATGAAAAACTGTTTTTT
few | NA | TRBJ2-1 | TRBV24-1 | CATSDRTGYNEQFF | TGTGCCACCAGTGACCGGACGGGATACAATGAGCAGTTCTTC
few | NA | TRBJ1-1 | TRBV7-9 | CASSFGTGPVGTEAFF | TGTGCCAGCAGCTTCGGCACGGGACCGGTGGGCACTGAAGCTTTCTTT
NA | TRBD2 | TRBJ2-2 | TRBV7-2 | CASSISGINTGELFF | TGTGCCAGCAGCATAAGCGGGATTAACACCGGGGAGCTGTTTTTT
few | NA | TRBJ2-7 | TRBV3-1 | CASRDGAGTYEQYF | TGTGCCAGTAGGGATGGGGCAGGGACCTACGAGCAGTACTTC
NA | TRBD2 | TRBJ2-5 | TRBV4-1 | CASSLGTSGGIRTQYF | TGCGCCAGCAGCCTAGGGACTAGCGGGGGGATAAGGACCCAGTACTTC
NA | TRBD1 | TRBJ2-2 | TRBV6-5 | CASSWDRGAGELFF | TGTGCCAGCAGTTGGGACAGGGGAGCCGGGGAGCTGTTTTTT
few | TRBD1 | TRBJ1-1 | TRBV6-6 | CASSYSGTGDTEAFF | TGTGCCAGCAGTTACTCGGGAACAGGGGACACTGAAGCTTTCTTT
few | NA | TRBJ1-2 | TRBV12-3/TRBV12-4 | CASSLGPSFFGYTF | TGTGCCAGCAGTCTGGGACCGAGTTTCTTTGGCTACACCTTC
NA | NA | TRBJ2-2 | TRBV7-2 | CATQDTPNTGELFF | TGTGCCACCCAGGACACACCGAACACCGGGGAGCTGTTTTTT
few | NA | TRBJ1-1 | TRBV27 | CASSLSNGVNTEAFF | TGTGCCAGCAGTTTATCAAATGGGGTGAACACTGAAGCTTTCTTT
many | TRBD1 | TRBJ2-7 | TRBV20-1 | CSARARDRSSYEQYF | TGCAGTGCTAGAGCCCGGGACAGGAGCTCCTACGAGCAGTACTTC
few | NA | TRBJ2-1 | TRBV14 | CASSQVISVYNEQFF | TGTGCCAGCAGCCAAGTTATTTCGGTTTACAATGAGCAGTTCTTC
few | NA | TRBJ2-7 | TRBV12-3/TRBV12-4 | CASSGGTVSSYEQYF | TGTGCCAGCAGTGGGGGAACAGTGAGCTCCTACGAGCAGTACTTC
NA | TRBD2 | TRBJ2-1 | TRBV20-1 | CSASTSGGPVRNNEQFF | TGCAGTGCTAGCACTAGCGGGGGGCCAGTGAGGAACAATGAGCAGTTCTTC
few | NA | TRBJ1-1 | TRBV2 | CASRSQGIFEAFF | TGTGCCAGCAGATCGCAGGGTATCTTTGAAGCTTTCTTT
NA | NA | TRBJ2-3 | TRBV9 | CASSVEGWGRTDTQYF | TGTGCCAGCAGCGTAGAAGGGTGGGGCCGCACAGATACGCAGTATTTT
few | TRBD1 | TRBJ1-5 | TRBV15 | CATSSGDRGLQPQHF | TGTGCCACCAGCAGTGGGGACAGGGGTTTGCAGCCCCAGCATTTT
NA | TRBD2 | TRBJ2-2 | TRBV9 | CASSPHSGSGTGELFF | TGTGCCAGCAGCCCCCATAGCGGGAGTGGAACCGGGGAGCTGTTTTTT
few | TRBD1 | TRBJ2-5 | TRBV20-1 | CSAGQGFETQYF | TGCAGTGCCGGACAGGGGTTTGAGACCCAGTACTTC
NA | NA | TRBJ2-2 | TRBV20-1 | CSARQNTGELFF | TGCAGTGCGAGACAGAACACCGGGGAGCTGTTTTTT
NA | NA | TRBJ1-2 | TRBV10-3 | CAISEKNNYGYTF | TGTGCCATCAGTGAGAAAAATAACTATGGCTACACCTTC